This TCR beta chain is drawn from a study of radiotherapy plus CTLA-4 blockade in lung cancer. The assay was immunoSEQ multiplex PCR, and TCRdb's table has in-frame clones only and misses some. The sample yields more than 90,000 clones, around 75% seen once. This clone appeared once. The antigen is not known. With ipilimumab providing CTLA-4 blockade, focal radiation was administered to patients who had chemo-refractory metastatic non-small-cell lung cancer. Points from the study as a whole: Researchers report tumor-derived TCR clones expanding in blood after radiotherapy plus ipilimumab.

With 7 bases removed from V and 6 bases from J, the gap between germline ends came to 10 bases. Germline V gene data show CDR1 as SNHLY and CDR2 as FYNNEI. The CDR3 runs to 12 residues. This TCR derives from a human donor with non-small cell lung cancer who had a partial response to radiotherapy plus ipilimumab. This rearrangement joins TRBV2 to TRBJ2-1; D is undetermined. Sequenced material: peripheral blood, taken from a patient treated with radiotherapy plus ipilimumab. The CDR3 here is CASMELLNEQFF. The DNA for the CDR3 is TGTGCCAGCATGGAGCTCCTCAATGAGCAGTTCTTC.